Each of the 23 T cell receptor beta chains below was sequenced from the same sample in a study of T cells expressing NK-cell markers. TCRdb processed the 5' RACE reads again and assigns one entry to each CDR3 protein, with no DNA. This sample's table reports around 380,000 distinct CDR3 sequences. The sequenced material came from blood T cells: a sorted CD56 or NKG2C T cell subset, CD4+ or CD8+ T cells, or bulk PBMC T cells (not recorded which). The receptor source for this set is a woman aged 45-59 years in good health.

The chain's CDR3 is CASSQDPNGAGEFVTQYF. The rearrangement links TRBV4-1 to TRBJ2-5; TCRdb's D gene call, TRBD1, goes unchecked for lack of DNA. Germline V gene sequence: CDR1 MGHRA, CDR2 YSYEKL. CDR3 length: 18 amino acids.

The chain is built from TRBV11-2 and TRBJ2-5; the D call of TRBD1 rests on TCRdb alone, since no DNA is present to check it. The CDR3 consists of 13 residues. Germline V CDR1 and CDR2: SGHAT, FQNNGV. CDR3 sequence reads: CASSLDPRGGQYF.

V and J are TRBV9 and TRBJ2-6. The CDR3 consists of 15 residues. Germline CDR1 reads SGDLS; CDR2 reads YYNGEE. Here the CDR3 reads CASSTGRSGANVLTF. Variable domain in full (rest from reference TRBV9 and TRBJ2-6): DSGVTQTPKHLITATGQRVTLRCSPRSGDLSVYWYQQSLDQGLQFLIQYYNGEERAKGNILERFSAQQFPDLHSELNLSSLELGDSALYFCASSTGRSGANVLTFGAGSRLTVL.

V and J are TRBV6-5 and TRBJ2-1; TCRdb returns TRBD2, unconfirmable since there is no DNA. The CDR3 sequence is 13 residues long. The germline V gene has CDR1 MNHEY and CDR2 SVGAGI. The CDR3 loop reads CASGPGGVNEQFF.

The V gene is TRBV12-3 or TRBV12-4, the J gene TRBJ2-2. The length of the CDR3 is 15 residues. CDR3 region: CASSLDGSNTGELFF.

V usage is TRBV18 and J usage is TRBJ2-1; with no DNA, the TCRdb D assignment of TRBD1 cannot be verified. This CDR3 has 19 amino acids. Germline CDR1 and CDR2: KGHSH and LQKENI. CDR3 region: CASSPRMGARQGTGNEQFF. Variable domain in full (rest from reference TRBV18 and TRBJ2-1): NAGVMQNPRHLVRRRGQEARLRCSPMKGHSHVYWYRQLPEEGLKFMVYLQKENIIDESGMPKERFSAEFPKEGPSILRIQQVVRGDSAAYFCASSPRMGARQGTGNEQFFGPGTRLTVL.

The gene calls are TRBV3-1 and TRBJ2-1; the D call of TRBD2 rests on TCRdb alone, since no DNA is present to check it. Germline loops: CDR1 LGHDT, CDR2 YNNKEL (reference sequence). The CDR3 has 15 amino acids. This CDR3 reads CASRGRAQWANEQFF.

The chain is built from TRBV7-9 and TRBJ1-1; absent DNA, TCRdb's TRBD1 call cannot be checked. CDR3 length: 14 amino acids. Germline CDR1 SEHNR, CDR2 FQNEAQ (reference sequence). The CDR3 region is CASSIRGSGTEAFF. Variable domain in full (rest from reference TRBV7-9 and TRBJ1-1): DTGVSQNPRHKITKRGQNVTFRCDPISEHNRLYWYRQTLGQGPEFLTYFQNEAQLEKSRLLSDRFSAERPKGSFSTLEIQRTEQGDSAMYLCASSIRGSGTEAFFGQGTRLTVV.

The chain combines TRBV12-3 or TRBV12-4 with TRBJ1-5. This CDR3 spans 14 amino acids. CDR3 sequence: CASSFLKDDQPQHF.

This chain links TRBV5-1 with TRBJ2-3; TCRdb gives TRBD1 as the D gene, but with no DNA this cannot be confirmed. Germline CDR1 is SGHRS and CDR2 is YFSETQ. This CDR3 contains 15 residues. CDR3 loop: CASSFRAEFTDTQYF.

The V call is TRBV29-1, the J call TRBJ2-5; as DNA is missing, the TRBD2 call by TCRdb cannot be tested. The CDR3 is 17 residues long. Germline-derived CDR1 and CDR2 are SQVTM and ANQGSEA. CDR3 residues: CSVEDQRANLYQETQYF.

This CDR3 reads CASSFPRKDANSPLHF. The V call is TRBV12-3 or TRBV12-4, the J call TRBJ1-6. The CDR3 covers 16 residues.

This chain connects TRBV7-3 to TRBJ2-1; the D call of TRBD1 rests on TCRdb alone, since no DNA is present to check it. The germline CDR1 and CDR2 sequences are SGHTA and FQGTGA. CDR3 length: 14 residues. The CDR3 sequence: CASSSDVPRSEQFF.

The V gene is TRBV19, the J gene TRBJ1-1; without DNA, the TCRdb call of TRBD1 cannot be checked. CDR3 length equals 13 residues. CDR1 is LNHDA and CDR2 is SQIVND in the germline V gene (reference sequence). CDR3 loop: CASSTRQGGEAFF.

The V call is TRBV27, the J call TRBJ2-1; TCRdb reports TRBD2, a call that lacks DNA to check it against. This CDR3 region has 18 residues. Germline lookup yields CDR1 MNHEY and CDR2 SMNVEV (reference sequence). CDR3 loop: CASSPRWLAGDPYNEQFF.

The chain uses TRBV5-1 and TRBJ1-1. This CDR3 is built from 13 residues. CDR1 SGHRS and CDR2 YFSETQ come from the germline V gene. The CDR3 sequence is CASSWGPPTEAFF. The full variable domain, with the rest looked up from reference TRBV5-1 and TRBJ1-1, is KAGVTQTPRYLIKTRGQQVTLSCSPISGHRSVSWYQQTPGQGLQFLFEYFSETQRNKGNFPGRFSGRQFSNSRSEMNVSTLELGDSALYLCASSWGPPTEAFFGQGTRLTVV.

CDR3 protein: CASKTGGKTSYEQYF. The V gene is TRBV6-2 or TRBV6-3, the J gene TRBJ2-7; TCRdb gives TRBD1 as the D gene, but with no DNA this cannot be confirmed. The CDR3 loop spans 15 amino acids. Germline assignment: CDR1 MNHEY and CDR2 SVGEGT.

The chain carries TRBV12-3 or TRBV12-4 and TRBJ2-1; absent DNA, TCRdb's TRBD2 call cannot be checked. The length of the CDR3 is 13 residues. The CDR3 spells CASSLGWLGEQFF.

The CDR3 region is CAISEDTLGPQYF. The gene calls are TRBV10-3 and TRBJ2-5. This CDR3 has 13 residues. Germline V gives CDR1 ENHRY, CDR2 SYGVKD.

The rearrangement joins TRBV5-6 to TRBJ2-2; TCRdb names TRBD1, which stays unverified in the absence of DNA. CDR3 length: 15 amino acids. Germline V gene data show CDR1 as SGHDT and CDR2 as YYEEEE. The CDR3 is CASSLVSTGPGELFF.

The chain has TRBV6-4 and TRBJ2-3; the TRBD2 assignment by TCRdb is unverifiable without DNA. The V gene's germline CDR1 is MRHNA and CDR2 SNTAGT. This CDR3 contains 14 residues. CDR3 protein: CASNPSGGTDTQYF.

CDR3 loop: CASSKTSGTLETQYF. V gene TRBV5-1 combines with J gene TRBJ2-5; TCRdb selects TRBD2, and the lack of DNA leaves this call unchecked. The CDR3 has 15 amino acids. In germline, CDR1 is SGHRS, CDR2 YFSETQ. The full variable domain, completed using reference TRBV5-1 and TRBJ2-5, is KAGVTQTPRYLIKTRGQQVTLSCSPISGHRSVSWYQQTPGQGLQFLFEYFSETQRNKGNFPGRFSGRQFSNSRSEMNVSTLELGDSALYLCASSKTSGTLETQYFGPGTRLLVL.

J is TRBJ2-7 and V is TRBV20-1; there is no DNA to check the TCRdb D call of TRBD2. CDR1 DFQATT and CDR2 SNEGSKA come from the germline V gene (reference sequence). The CDR3 sequence is 14 residues long. This CDR3 reads CSARSLAGSYEQYF.